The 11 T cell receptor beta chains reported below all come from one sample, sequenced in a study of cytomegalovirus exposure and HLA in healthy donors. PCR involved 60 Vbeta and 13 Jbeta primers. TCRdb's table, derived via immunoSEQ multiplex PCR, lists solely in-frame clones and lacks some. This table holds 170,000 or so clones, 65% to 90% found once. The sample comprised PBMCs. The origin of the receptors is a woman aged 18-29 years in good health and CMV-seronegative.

CDR3 residues: CASSPETGSYEQYF. DNA for the CDR3: TGTGCCAGCAGCCCGGAGACAGGGTCCTACGAGCAGTACTTC. The chain carries TRBV11-2 and TRBJ2-7; 7 positions match TRBD1. CDR3 size: 14 residues. The germline V gene has CDR1 SGHAT and CDR2 FQNNGV. V lost 5 bases and J lost 1; bases outside the gene matches: 5.

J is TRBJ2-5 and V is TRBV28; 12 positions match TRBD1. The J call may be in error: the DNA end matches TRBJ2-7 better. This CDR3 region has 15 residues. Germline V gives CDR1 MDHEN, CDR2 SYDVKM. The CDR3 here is CASSRGQGASYEQYF. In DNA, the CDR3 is TGTGCCAGCAGTCGGGGACAGGGGGCATCCTACGAGCAGTACTTC.

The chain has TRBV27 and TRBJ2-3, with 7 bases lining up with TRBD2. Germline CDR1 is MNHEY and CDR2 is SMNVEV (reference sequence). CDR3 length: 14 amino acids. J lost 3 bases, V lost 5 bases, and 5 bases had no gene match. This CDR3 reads CASSSGVRTDTQYF. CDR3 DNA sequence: TGTGCCAGCAGTAGCGGGGTCCGTACAGATACGCAGTATTTT.

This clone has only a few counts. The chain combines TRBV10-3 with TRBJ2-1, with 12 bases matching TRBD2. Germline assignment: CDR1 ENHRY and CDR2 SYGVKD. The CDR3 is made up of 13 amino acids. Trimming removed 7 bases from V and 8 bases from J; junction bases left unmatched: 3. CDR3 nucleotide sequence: TGTGCCATCAAACTAGCGGGAGGTGATGAGCAGTTCTTC. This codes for CAIKLAGGDEQFF.

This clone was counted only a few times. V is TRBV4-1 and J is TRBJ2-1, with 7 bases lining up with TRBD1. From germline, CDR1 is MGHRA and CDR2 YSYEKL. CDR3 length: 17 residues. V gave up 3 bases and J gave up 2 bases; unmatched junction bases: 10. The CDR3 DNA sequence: TGCGCCAGCAGCCAGCATCCCGGGACAGCAGCCTACAATGAGCAGTTCTTC. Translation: CASSQHPGTAAYNEQFF.

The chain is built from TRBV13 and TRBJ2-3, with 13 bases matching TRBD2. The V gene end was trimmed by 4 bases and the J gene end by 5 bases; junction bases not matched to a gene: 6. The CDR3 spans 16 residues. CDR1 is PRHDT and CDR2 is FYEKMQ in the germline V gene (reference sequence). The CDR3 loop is CASSYTSGRALDTQYF. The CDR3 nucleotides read TGTGCCAGCAGCTATACTAGCGGGAGGGCCTTAGATACGCAGTATTTT.

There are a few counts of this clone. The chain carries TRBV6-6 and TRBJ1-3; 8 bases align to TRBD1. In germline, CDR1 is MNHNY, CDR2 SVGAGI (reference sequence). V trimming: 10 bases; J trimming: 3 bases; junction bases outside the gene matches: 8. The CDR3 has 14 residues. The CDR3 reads CATKTGAGGNTIYF. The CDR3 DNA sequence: TGTGCCACCAAGACAGGGGCTGGTGGAAACACCATATATTTT.

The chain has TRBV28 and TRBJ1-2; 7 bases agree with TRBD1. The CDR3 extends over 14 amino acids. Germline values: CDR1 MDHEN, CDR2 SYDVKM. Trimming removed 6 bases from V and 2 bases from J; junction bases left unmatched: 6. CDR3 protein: CASREGALNYGYTF. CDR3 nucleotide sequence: TGTGCCAGCAGGGAGGGGGCGCTAAACTATGGCTACACCTTC.

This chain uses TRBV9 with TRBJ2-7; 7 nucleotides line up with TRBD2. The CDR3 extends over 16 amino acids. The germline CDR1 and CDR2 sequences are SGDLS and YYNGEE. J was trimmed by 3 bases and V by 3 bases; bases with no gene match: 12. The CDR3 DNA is TGTGCCAGCAGCGGGGGGGGAGGCGGCGGAGGCTACGAGCAGTACTTC. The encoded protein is CASSGGGGGGGYEQYF. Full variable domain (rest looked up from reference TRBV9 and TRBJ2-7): DSGVTQTPKHLITATGQRVTLRCSPRSGDLSVYWYQQSLDQGLQFLIQYYNGEERAKGNILERFSAQQFPDLHSELNLSSLELGDSALYFCASSGGGGGGGYEQYFGPGTRLTVT.

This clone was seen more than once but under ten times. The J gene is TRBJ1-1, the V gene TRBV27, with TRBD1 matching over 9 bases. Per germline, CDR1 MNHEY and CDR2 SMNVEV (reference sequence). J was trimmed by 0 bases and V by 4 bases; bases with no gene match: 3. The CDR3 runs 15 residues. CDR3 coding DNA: TGTGCCAGCAGTTCCCGACAGGGGGTGAACACTGAAGCTTTCTTT. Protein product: CASSSRQGVNTEAFF.

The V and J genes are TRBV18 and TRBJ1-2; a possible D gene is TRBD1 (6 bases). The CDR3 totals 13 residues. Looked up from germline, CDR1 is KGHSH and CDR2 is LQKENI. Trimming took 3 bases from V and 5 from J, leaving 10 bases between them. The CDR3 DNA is TGTGCCAGCTCACCCGGACAGCAATATGGCTACACCTTC. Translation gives CASSPGQQYGYTF.